The T cell receptor (beta chain) under discussion was sequenced for a study of T cell repertoires and HLA-DP antigens. Study in general: The donors, ranging 18-to-29 to 60-to-69 years, included a couple of males and one female.

Measured with immunoSEQ multiplex PCR; TCRdb has only the in-frame clones, and not every one. The sample records about 73,000 clones, just under 80% being singletons. This CDR3 contains 14 residues. The germline gives CDR1 MDHEN, CDR2 SYDVKM. As concerns this clone: Its target is not known. The junction departs from the called germline gene at one end, perhaps through a read error.

The specimen sequenced was CD4+ T cells from PBMCs. V is TRBV28 and J is TRBJ1-6, with TRBD1 matching over 7 bases. This clonotype originated in a man aged 55-75 years in good health and CMV-seronegative. DNA for the CDR3: TGTGCCAGCAGTTTCCGGACAGGCAATTCGCCCCTCCACTTT. The encoded protein is CASSFRTGNSPLHF.